This T cell receptor (beta chain) stems from a study of cytomegalovirus exposure and HLA in healthy donors. Overall study findings and caveats: By HLA locus, TCR association rates varied in a later analysis, with DRB1 showing the most and HLA-C the fewest. Investigators reported over 150 TCR beta chains as tied to cytomegalovirus.

Of note for this clone: Its antigen is unknown.

Both 60 Vbeta primers and 13 Jbeta primers went into the PCR. Per the original methods: Later work found around 72 million unique TCR beta chains, with roughly 11 million shared. Some clones are missing from TCRdb's copy, which holds only in-frame ones; the method was immunoSEQ multiplex PCR. V and J calls and clone size are as listed in that table; D and trimming were resolved from the DNA. The profile covers about 130,000 clones, with around 83% appearing a single time and under 7% taken by the ten largest. Losses at the gene ends were 0 bases for V and 3 bases for J; bases not matched to a gene: 3. Germline CDR1 SGHNT, CDR2 YYREEE (reference sequence). This CDR3 contains 16 residues.

The chain employs TRBV5-4 and TRBJ2-1; TRBD1 aligns across 10 bases. This receptor was identified in a woman aged 25-40 years in good health and CMV-seropositive. Sequencing used PBMCs. The CDR3 region is CASSLARTGGYNEQFF. The CDR3 bases are TGTGCCAGCAGCTTGGCGCGGACAGGGGGCTACAATGAGCAGTTCTTC.